This T cell receptor beta chain was identified in a study of early T cells in non-severe SARS-CoV-2 infection. Study results and caveats: Anti-spike CD8 responses were favored in VDJdb matching, and private and CD4 specificities were missed.

This clonotype was detected many times. Its antigen is not known. Individual cDNA molecules received unique molecular identifiers. A single record per CDR3 protein comes from TCRdb applying MiXCR to the 5' RACE reads. The data show over 55,000 distinct CDR3 sequences, over 10% seen once. Trimming removed 2 bases at V and 1 base at J, with 9 bases between. Germline V gene sequence: CDR1 WNHNN, CDR2 SYGVQD (reference sequence). The CDR3 consists of 14 residues. This sequence joins TRBV10-1 and TRBJ2-7; D is uncertain. Input material: whole blood. The source of this sequence is an adult who was a healthcare worker with PCR-confirmed SARS-CoV-2 infection or an uninfected control (not recorded which). CDR3 in amino acids: CASSELGNSYEQYF. CDR3 bases: TGCGCCAGCAGTGAGCTAGGCAATTCCTACGAGCAGTACTTC.